Described below is a single T cell receptor (beta chain) sequence and its context. These data belong to a study of cytomegalovirus exposure and HLA in healthy donors. Vbeta (60) and Jbeta (13) primers were used in the PCR. Sequencing was performed with immunoSEQ multiplex PCR; in TCRdb, only in-frame clones are kept and a portion is missing. The data contain roughly 180,000 clones, around four fifths of them singletons. Germline V gives CDR1 MNHEY, CDR2 SMNVEV (reference sequence). This CDR3 contains 15 residues. V lost 5 bases and J lost 5; bases outside the gene matches: 5. The receptor was derived from a girl aged 5 to 17 in good health and CMV-seropositive. The sequenced material came from PBMCs. The rearrangement joins TRBV27 to TRBJ2-5; 13 nucleotides agree with TRBD2. CDR3 DNA sequence: TGTGCCAGCAGTATTACTAGCGGGGGGGCGGAGACCCAGTACTTC. Its translation is CASSITSGGAETQYF.